Shown below are 24 T cell receptor beta chains from a single sample sequenced in a study of T cell clonotyping in hematopoietic cell transplantation. Produced via immunoSEQ multiplex PCR; TCRdb's table is partial and in-frame only. The sample carries approximately 9,700 clones, approximately 80% recorded once. The starting material was PBMCs, obtained 30 days after allogeneic stem cell transplant. These receptors all come from a female patient in her 40s who had an allogeneic stem cell transplant from a related donor, so T cells may come from the graft donor. Some clones in this sample may be carry-over from other donors' samples.

The sample holds one count of this clone. The chain links TRBV4-2 to TRBJ1-5; the D is unclear. The V end was cut by 1 base, the J end by 0 bases, with 19 bases between. The germline CDR1 and CDR2 sequences are LGHNA and YNFKEQ. The CDR3 extends over 19 amino acids. As DNA, the CDR3 is TGTGCCAGCAGCCAAGGAACATCCCCTCGTTTCGATAGCAATCAGCCCCAGCATTTT. It codes for CASSQGTSPRFDSNQPQHF.

The CDR3 is CASSETDLASYEQYF. The CDR3 DNA follows: TGTGCCAGCAGTGAAACGGATCTAGCCTCCTACGAGCAGTACTTC. The chain is built from TRBV25-1 and TRBJ2-7; D is perhaps TRBD2 (5 bases). Germline CDR1 is MGHDK and CDR2 is SYGVNS. With 2 bases removed from V and 0 bases from J, the gap between germline ends came to 11 bases. This CDR3 contains 15 residues.

The J gene is TRBJ1-2, the V gene TRBV19; D possibly corresponds to TRBD1 (6 bases). With 3 bases removed from V and 8 bases from J, the gap between germline ends came to 19 bases. CDR3 length: 15 amino acids. The germline V gene encodes CDR1 LNHDA and CDR2 SQIVND (reference sequence). The CDR3 loop is CASSILAGAGAGYTF. The CDR3 region has the DNA TGTGCCAGTAGTATTTTGGCAGGGGCCGGAGCCGGCTACACCTTC. Full variable domain (remainder filled in from reference TRBV19 and TRBJ1-2): DGGITQSPKYLFRKEGQNVTLSCEQNLNHDAMYWYRQDPGQGLRLIYYSQIVNDFQKGDIAEGYSVSREKKESFPLTVTSAQKNPTAFYLCASSILAGAGAGYTFGSGTRLTVV.

The V and J genes are TRBV7-9 and TRBJ1-1; D uncertain. The CDR3 covers 11 residues. Germline V lookup: CDR1 SEHNR, CDR2 FQNEAQ (reference sequence). V lost 3 bases and J lost 7, with 6 bases in between. In nucleotides, the CDR3 is TGTGCCAGCAGCTTCATCGGTGAAGCTTTCTTT. Amino acid sequence: CASSFIGEAFF.

The J gene is TRBJ2-5, the V gene TRBV30; TRBD2 aligns across 11 bases. Germline CDR1 GTSNPN, CDR2 SVGIG (reference sequence). V dropped 3 bases and J dropped 5; count of bases not matched to a gene: 8. CDR3 size: 15 residues. DNA of the CDR3: TGTGCCTGGAGCAAACTAGCGGGAGCTCTGGAGACCCAGTACTTC. This encodes CAWSKLAGALETQYF.

The chain has TRBV7-2 and TRBJ1-1; 8 bases align to TRBD1. Germline CDR1 reads SGHTA; CDR2 reads FQGNSA. There are 15 residues in the CDR3. Trimming removed 5 bases from V and 6 bases from J; junction bases left unmatched: 11. DNA of the CDR3: TGTGCCAGCAGCGGAAACAGGGGGGAAGGACCTGAAGCTTTCTTT. Protein: CASSGNRGEGPEAFF.

This chain links TRBV7-2 with TRBJ2-1, with D perhaps TRBD1 or TRBD2 (5 bases each). The CDR3 is made up of 15 amino acids. The germline CDR1 and CDR2 sequences are SGHTA and FQGNSA. Deletions cut 1 base from V and 2 bases from J, with 9 bases between. The CDR3 here is CASSLGTGPYNEQFF. In DNA, the CDR3 is TGTGCCAGCAGCTTAGGAACGGGACCCTACAATGAGCAGTTCTTC.

The chain employs TRBV27 and TRBJ2-1, with D hard to call. Trimming left V 6 bases short and J 4 bases short, with 4 bases between. CDR3 length: 11 amino acids. Germline V lookup: CDR1 MNHEY, CDR2 SMNVEV (reference sequence). CDR3 sequence: CASSRYNEQFF. CDR3 DNA: TGTGCCAGCAGCCGTTACAATGAGCAGTTCTTC.

This chain uses TRBV6-4 with TRBJ2-3, with 12 bases matching TRBD2. The CDR3 contains 15 residues. J gave up 2 bases and V 4 bases, and 1 base lay outside the gene matches. Germline CDR1 MRHNA, CDR2 SNTAGT. CDR3 in DNA: TGTGCCAGCAGTGGGACTAGCGGGAACACAGATACGCAGTATTTT. The encoded protein is CASSGTSGNTDTQYF.

This chain uses TRBV27 with TRBJ1-4; maybe TRBD1 (6 bases). Trimming cost V 2 bases and J 7 bases, with 14 bases left between them. This CDR3 comprises 15 residues. CDR1 is MNHEY, CDR2 SMNVEV, per germline (reference sequence). The CDR3 spells CASSLGSGGGEKLFF. In nucleotides, the CDR3 is TGTGCCAGCAGTTTAGGTTCCGGGGGCGGTGAAAAACTGTTTTTT.

V usage is TRBV4-2 and J usage is TRBJ2-5, with 13 bases that match TRBD2. There are 17 residues in the CDR3. The ends lost 4 bases at V and 4 bases at J; junction bases unmatched: 9. CDR1 LGHNA and CDR2 YNFKEQ come from the germline V gene. The CDR3, as DNA: TGTGCCAGCAGCCTTGGGACTAGCGGGGCCGTAGGAGAGACCCAGTACTTC. As protein: CASSLGTSGAVGETQYF.

For the CDR3, the DNA is TGTGCCAGCAGTGGGGGAGTCGAGCAGTACTTC. Amino acid sequence: CASSGGVEQYF. The rearrangement links TRBV25-1 to TRBJ2-7, with D possibly being TRBD2 (5 bases). Deletions cut 4 bases from V and 6 bases from J, with 7 bases between. There are 11 residues in the CDR3. In germline, CDR1 is MGHDK, CDR2 SYGVNS.

The chain combines TRBV11-2 with TRBJ2-7, with unresolved D. V gave up 5 bases and J gave up 9 bases, with 14 bases separating them. CDR1 is SGHAT and CDR2 is FQNNGV in the germline V gene. The CDR3 consists of 12 residues. DNA of the CDR3: TGTGCCAGCAGCCCAAATGCTGATGGGCAGTACTTC. Amino acids: CASSPNADGQYF.

This chain uses TRBV27 with TRBJ2-7; no definite D call. V lost 5 bases and J 0 bases, leaving 8 bases between the germline ends. The CDR3 totals 13 residues. Germline V gene data show CDR1 as MNHEY and CDR2 as SMNVEV (reference sequence). CDR3 bases: TGTGCCAGCAGTACGTATTACTCCTACGAGCAGTACTTC. Residues: CASSTYYSYEQYF.

The CDR3 here is CAWNIKLAGDNEQFF. The CDR3 DNA is TGTGCCTGGAACATTAAACTAGCGGGAGACAATGAGCAGTTCTTC. V usage is TRBV30 and J usage is TRBJ2-1; 11 nucleotides align to TRBD2. CDR3 length: 15 residues. With 4 bases clipped from V and 5 bases from J, the junction kept 7 bases outside the gene matches. Per germline, CDR1 GTSNPN and CDR2 SVGIG (reference sequence).

This sequence joins TRBV5-4 and TRBJ2-3; maybe TRBD2 (6 bases). Trimming pared 4 bases from V and 10 bases from J, leaving 25 bases between. The CDR3 is 16 amino acids. Per germline, CDR1 SGHNT and CDR2 YYREEE (reference sequence). CDR3 protein: CASSDRRGTTSLSQYF. CDR3 sequence (DNA): TGTGCCAGCAGCGATAGGCGCGGGACCACAAGCCTCTCGCAGTATTTT.

The chain carries TRBV11-2 and TRBJ2-2, with D perhaps TRBD1 (6 bases). The V and J ends lost 0 bases and 1 base respectively, with 12 bases between them. Looked up from germline, CDR1 is SGHAT and CDR2 is FQNNGV. The CDR3 consists of 17 residues. The DNA for the CDR3 is TGTGCCAGCAGCTTAGACGCGACAGGATTGAACACCGGGGAGCTGTTTTTT. This translates into CASSLDATGLNTGELFF.

The chain combines TRBV27 with TRBJ1-6; a possible D gene is TRBD1 (6 bases). From germline, CDR1 is MNHEY and CDR2 SMNVEV (reference sequence). V shed 5 bases and J shed 8 bases, with 10 bases lying between them. The CDR3 runs 13 residues. CDR3 bases: TGTGCCAGCAGTCCAACAGGGTATTCACCCCTCCACTTT. This gives the protein CASSPTGYSPLHF.

The chain uses TRBV5-4 and TRBJ2-3, with 7 bases fitting TRBD2. Trimming removed 3 bases from V and 1 base from J; junction bases left unmatched: 2. Germline loops: CDR1 SGHNT, CDR2 YYREEE (reference sequence). This CDR3 region has 14 residues. The CDR3 region is CASSYSGRTDTQYF. The CDR3 DNA reads TGTGCCAGCAGCTATAGCGGGCGCACAGATACGCAGTATTTT. Combining the CDR3 with reference TRBV5-4 and TRBJ2-3 gives the whole variable domain ETGVTQSPTHLIKTRGQQVTLRCSSQSGHNTVSWYQQALGQGPQFIFQYYREEENGRGNFPPRFSGLQFPNYSSELNVNALELDDSALYLCASSYSGRTDTQYFGPGTRLTVL.

This clone was found a few times. The chain links TRBV19 to TRBJ2-2; TRBD1 agrees at 8 bases. Germline CDR1 is LNHDA and CDR2 is SQIVND (reference sequence). Trimming took 6 bases from V and 4 from J; bases not matched to a gene: 7. The CDR3 extends over 15 amino acids. The CDR3 DNA sequence: TGTGCCAGTAGACTGGACAGGGCGTCCACCGGGGAGCTGTTTTTT. Amino acids: CASRLDRASTGELFF.

This chain links TRBV5-1 with TRBJ2-1; TRBD2 matches at 12 bases. Germline CDR1 reads SGHRS; CDR2 reads YFSETQ. This CDR3 has 15 residues. V lost 6 bases, J lost 7 bases, and 8 bases stayed unmatched. As DNA, the CDR3 is TGCGCCAGCACAGAACTAGCGGGAGGAATAAATGAGCAGTTCTTC. Amino acids: CASTELAGGINEQFF.

The rearrangement uses TRBV25-1 and TRBJ2-3, with D possibly being TRBD1 or TRBD2 (5 bases each). V was pared by 4 bases and J by 2 bases, with 13 bases between. Germline V gene lookup returns CDR1 MGHDK and CDR2 SYGVNS. The CDR3 has 15 amino acids. For the CDR3, the DNA is TGTGCCAGCAGTGGGAGAGGGGTTTTCACAGATACGCAGTATTTT. Its protein is CASSGRGVFTDTQYF.

The genes are TRBV19 and TRBJ1-1; D gene unclear. The V gene's germline CDR1 is LNHDA and CDR2 SQIVND (reference sequence). The CDR3 totals 12 residues. V dropped 3 bases and J dropped 6 bases, with 8 bases sitting between them. CDR3 sequence (DNA): TGTGCCAGTAGTATTTATTCCTCTGAAGCTTTCTTT. It specifies CASSIYSSEAFF.

The genes are TRBV11-2 and TRBJ1-1, with 9 nucleotides matching TRBD1. Germline trimming cut 8 bases from V and 4 bases from J; bases unmatched to any gene: 5. The CDR3 is 13 residues long. Looked up from germline, CDR1 is SGHAT and CDR2 is FQNNGV. CDR3 DNA sequence: TGTGCCAGCCTCGAACAGGGGGCCACTGAAGCTTTCTTT. It encodes CASLEQGATEAFF.